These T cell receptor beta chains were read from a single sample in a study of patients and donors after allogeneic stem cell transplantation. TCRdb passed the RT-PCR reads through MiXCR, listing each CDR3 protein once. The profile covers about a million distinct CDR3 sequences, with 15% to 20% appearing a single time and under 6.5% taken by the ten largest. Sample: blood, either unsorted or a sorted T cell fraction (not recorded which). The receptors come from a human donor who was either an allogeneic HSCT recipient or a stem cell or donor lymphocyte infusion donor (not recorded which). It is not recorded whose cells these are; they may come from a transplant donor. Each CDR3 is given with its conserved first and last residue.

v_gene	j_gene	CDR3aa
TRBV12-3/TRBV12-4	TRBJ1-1	CASSLDPGSTEAFF
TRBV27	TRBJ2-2	CASSPRGGAGELFF
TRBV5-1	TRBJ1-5	CASSPLGVWQPQHF
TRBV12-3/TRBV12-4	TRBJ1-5	CASSLIRTNQPQHF
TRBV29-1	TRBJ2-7	CSVEAGVLYEQYF
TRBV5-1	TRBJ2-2	CASSLLAGPGELFF
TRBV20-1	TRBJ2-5	CSARVRALVETQYF
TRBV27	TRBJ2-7	CASSFGLAGGPDEQYF
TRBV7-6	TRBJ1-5	CASSRMDREKQPQHF
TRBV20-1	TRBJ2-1	CSARDRDRGHYEQFF
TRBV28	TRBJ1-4	CASSPDRRVYEKLFF
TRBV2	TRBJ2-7	CASTLTGPYEQYF